These 30 T cell receptor beta chains originate from one sample sequenced in a study of radiotherapy plus CTLA-4 blockade in lung cancer. Generated by immunoSEQ multiplex PCR, the TCRdb table keeps only in-frame clones and is missing some. The repertoire holds more than 55,000 clones, with 77% as singletons. The sequences come from peripheral blood, collected from a patient treated with radiotherapy plus ipilimumab. The receptors derive from a human donor with non-small cell lung cancer who had a partial response to radiotherapy plus ipilimumab.

The V call is TRBV14, the J call TRBJ2-7, with TRBD1 matching over 10 bases. This CDR3 is built from 13 residues. Germline CDR1 SGHDN, CDR2 FVKESK. The trim removed 6 bases at V and 3 bases at J, leaving 2 bases unmatched. The CDR3 coding sequence is TGTGCCAGCAGACGGACAGGGGGCTACGAGCAGTACTTC. This codes for CASRRTGGYEQYF.

By share, this clone ranks as medium-sized. The rearrangement uses TRBV6-6 and TRBJ2-3; D unresolved. This CDR3 has 14 amino acids. V was clipped by 1 base and J by 2 bases, with 7 bases between them. The V gene's germline CDR1 is MNHNY and CDR2 SVGAGI (reference sequence). CDR3: CASSYYPFTDTQYF. The DNA of the CDR3 is TGTGCCAGCAGTTACTATCCCTTCACAGATACGCAGTATTTT.

CDR3 DNA: TGTGCCAGCAACCCAGGGTTTGTCAATTCACCCCTCCACTTT. It encodes CASNPGFVNSPLHF. This rearrangement joins TRBV27 to TRBJ1-6; the D gene is possibly TRBD1 (5 bases). Trimming left V 7 bases short and J 7 bases short, with 14 bases between. The CDR3 has 14 amino acids. CDR1 and CDR2 from the germline V gene are MNHEY and SMNVEV (reference sequence).

In this sample, this clone turned up a few times. V and J are TRBV11-2 and TRBJ2-3; TRBD2 agrees at 12 bases. Trimming took 4 bases from V and 5 from J; bases not matched to a gene: 1. CDR3 length equals 14 residues. Looked up from germline, CDR1 is SGHAT and CDR2 is FQNNGV. CDR3 in DNA: TGTGCCAGCAGCTCGGGACTAGCGGGAGATACGCAGTATTTT. Amino acid sequence: CASSSGLAGDTQYF.

V is TRBV6-5 and J is TRBJ2-7; TRBD2 is a possible D gene (6 bases). Deletions cut 6 bases from V and 3 bases from J, with 9 bases between. This CDR3 is built from 12 residues. The V gene's germline CDR1 is MNHEY and CDR2 SVGAGI. The CDR3 spells CASREGHYEQYF. In nucleotides, the CDR3 is TGTGCCAGCAGGGAGGGCCACTACGAGCAGTACTTC.

At least ten counts were recorded for this clone. The chain is built from TRBV5-1 and TRBJ1-4; 7 bases map to TRBD1. The germline CDR1 and CDR2 sequences are SGHRS and YFSETQ. V was pared by 4 bases and J by 4 bases, with 7 bases of the junction left unmatched. This CDR3 comprises 15 residues. CDR3 region: CASSEWTGVNEKLFF. The CDR3 DNA is TGCGCCAGCAGCGAATGGACAGGAGTTAATGAAAAACTGTTTTTT.

This rearrangement joins TRBV21-1 to TRBJ1-1; TRBD1 reflects the table's D call only, with no check against the DNA. TRBV21-1 is a documented pseudogene. The CDR3 extends over 15 amino acids. The CDR3 DNA sequence: TGTGTCAGCAATCGTTTCTGCCCAGTGAAGACTGAAGCTTTCTTT. This gives the protein CVSNRFCPVKTEAFF.

This chain uses TRBV6-1 with TRBJ1-6; D is unresolved. The CDR3 loop spans 16 amino acids. V was trimmed by 1 base and J by 0 bases, leaving 7 bases between them. Germline V lookup: CDR1 MNHNS, CDR2 SASEGT. In DNA form, the CDR3 reads TGTGCCAGCAGTGAAGGACTCAGCTCCTATAATTCACCCCTCCACTTT. Its protein is CASSEGLSSYNSPLHF.

The rearrangement joins TRBV19 to TRBJ1-2; 9 bases map to TRBD1. Germline values: CDR1 LNHDA, CDR2 SQIVND (reference sequence). This CDR3 is 13 amino acids long. Unmatched junction bases numbered 4, after V lost 5 bases and J lost 6 bases. The CDR3 DNA is TGTGCCAGTAGTTGGGGACAGGGCGATGGCTACACCTTC. Translating gives CASSWGQGDGYTF.

This clone was seen only once. The chain links TRBV19 to TRBJ1-5; no definite D call. Germline CDR1 and CDR2: LNHDA and SQIVND (reference sequence). Trimming stripped 0 bases from V and 2 bases from J, with 8 bases between. The CDR3 runs to 15 residues. The CDR3 sequence is CASSIEGQGNQPQHF. The CDR3 DNA follows: TGTGCCAGTAGTATAGAAGGCCAGGGCAATCAGCCCCAGCATTTT.

This chain links TRBV14 with TRBJ1-2; 7 nucleotides match TRBD1. CDR3 length: 17 residues. Per the germline V gene, CDR1 is SGHDN and CDR2 is FVKESK. With V trimmed by 2 bases and J by 4 bases, 13 bases remained unmatched. CDR3 bases: TGTGCCAGCAGCCAATTGTCGGGACAGAGAATCAGCTATGGCTACACCTTC. Residues: CASSQLSGQRISYGYTF.

CDR3 sequence (DNA): TGTGCCGCCAGCTCGTGGAGGAACGAGCAGTACTTC. It codes for CAASSWRNEQYF. The chain couples TRBV6-5 to TRBJ2-7; a possible D gene is TRBD2 (5 bases). CDR3 size: 12 residues. V was shortened by 11 bases and J by 5 bases, with 16 bases between the two germline ends. Per germline, CDR1 MNHEY and CDR2 SVGAGI.

This clone was detected once. This CDR3 is CASSWGTGGNTEAFF. In DNA form, the CDR3 reads TGCGCCAGCAGCTGGGGGACAGGGGGGAACACTGAAGCTTTCTTT. This chain connects TRBV5-1 to TRBJ1-1; TRBD1 matches 11 bases. Germline V gene sequence: CDR1 SGHRS, CDR2 YFSETQ. V shed 3 bases and J 1 base; nucleotides not matched to a gene: 2. The CDR3 runs to 15 residues.

This clone is medium-sized. V usage is TRBV7-9 and J usage is TRBJ2-1; tentatively, D is TRBD1 (5 bases). This CDR3 region has 15 residues. Deletions cut 5 bases from V and 4 bases from J, with 15 bases between. Germline CDR1 is SEHNR and CDR2 is FQNEAQ (reference sequence). The CDR3 coding sequence is TGTGCCAGCAGCCCGGACACCCGGACATACAATGAGCAGTTCTTC. It is translated as CASSPDTRTYNEQFF.

The rearrangement joins TRBV2 to TRBJ1-1; no clear D gene. The V gene's germline CDR1 is SNHLY and CDR2 FYNNEI. V shed 1 base and J shed 2 bases, with 14 bases lying between them. This CDR3 comprises 16 residues. The CDR3 bases are TGTGCCAGCAGTGAAGGTAAGCGGTCAGGAAACACTGAAGCTTTCTTT. The encoded protein is CASSEGKRSGNTEAFF.

The CDR3 region has the DNA TGTGCCAGCAGCTTATTTGGGCTCCCGAACACCGGGGAGCTGTTTTTT. As protein: CASSLFGLPNTGELFF. The V and J genes are TRBV7-9 and TRBJ2-2, with unresolved D. The CDR3 extends over 16 amino acids. The germline gives CDR1 SEHNR, CDR2 FQNEAQ (reference sequence). The V and J ends lost 2 bases and 0 bases respectively, with 10 bases between them. Filled out from reference TRBV7-9 and TRBJ2-2, the complete variable domain reads DTGVSQNPRHKITKRGQNVTFRCDPISEHNRLYWYRQTLGQGPEFLTYFQNEAQLEKSRLLSDRFSAERPKGSFSTLEIQRTEQGDSAMYLCASSLFGLPNTGELFFGEGSRLTVL.

The chain couples TRBV11-3 to TRBJ2-1; 7 bases are shared with TRBD2. Germline CDR1 reads SGHNT; CDR2 reads YENEEA. The CDR3 is made up of 15 amino acids. J lost 5 bases, V lost 5 bases, and 9 bases had no gene match. Here the CDR3 reads CASSPGAGVNNEQFF. The CDR3, as DNA: TGTGCCAGCAGCCCTGGGGCGGGGGTTAACAATGAGCAGTTCTTC.

The V gene is TRBV19, the J gene TRBJ2-7; weak D call: TRBD1 (6 bases). The CDR3 runs 15 residues. V lost 6 bases, J lost 6 bases, and 21 bases lay in between. Germline V lookup: CDR1 LNHDA, CDR2 SQIVND (reference sequence). CDR3 sequence (DNA): TGTGCCAGTAGCCTAAATTCCGGGACACACCGCGAGCAGTACTTC. Its protein is CASSLNSGTHREQYF.

V gene TRBV21-1 combines with J gene TRBJ1-2; TRBD1, the D gene given by the table, was not confirmed from the DNA. TRBV21-1 is labeled a pseudogene. The CDR3 is 13 amino acids. The CDR3 is CASSKAKGYGYTF. DNA of the CDR3: TGTGCCAGCAGCAAAGCCAAGGGGTATGGCTACACCTTC.

The V gene is TRBV7-2, the J gene TRBJ2-2, with 8 bases aligning to TRBD1. The CDR3 runs to 15 residues. Germline CDR1 reads SGHTA; CDR2 reads FQGNSA. Losses at the gene ends were 4 bases for V and 4 bases for J; bases not matched to a gene: 5. CDR3 nucleotides: TGTGCCAGCAGCTCTCAGGGGGCTGGCACCGGGGAGCTGTTTTTT. Protein product: CASSSQGAGTGELFF.

The chain joins TRBV9 to TRBJ1-4; D perhaps matches TRBD1 (6 bases). Germline V CDR1 and CDR2: SGDLS, YYNGEE. This CDR3 comprises 16 residues. V was clipped by 3 bases and J by 4 bases, with 16 bases between them. This chain's CDR3 is CASSGNRASGNEKLFF. CDR3 nucleotide sequence: TGTGCCAGCAGCGGGAACAGGGCTTCGGGTAATGAAAAACTGTTTTTT.

The chain couples TRBV5-1 to TRBJ2-5; 7 nucleotides match TRBD1. The DNA end favors TRBJ2-7, so the J call may be wrong. Germline CDR1 and CDR2: SGHRS and YFSETQ. This CDR3 region has 15 residues. The CDR3 spells CASSWLSGQNYEQYF. For the CDR3, the DNA is TGCGCCAGCAGCTGGCTATCGGGACAGAACTACGAGCAGTACTTC.

The chain combines TRBV19 with TRBJ2-2; TRBD2 matches at 9 bases. This CDR3 comprises 18 residues. Trimming took 1 base from V and 0 from J; bases not matched to a gene: 6. Germline lookup yields CDR1 LNHDA and CDR2 SQIVND (reference sequence). CDR3 nucleotide sequence: TGTGCCAGTAGTATAGGCGGGGGGGCGATTTCGAACACCGGGGAGCTGTTTTTT. It codes for CASSIGGGAISNTGELFF.

This chain uses TRBV7-9 with TRBJ1-1; 8 bases fit TRBD1. The CDR3 runs to 15 residues. Losses at the gene ends were 1 base for V and 3 bases for J; bases not matched to a gene: 4. Germline V gene sequence: CDR1 SEHNR, CDR2 FQNEAQ (reference sequence). The CDR3 is CASSLGTGQDTEAFF. CDR3 coding DNA: TGTGCCAGCAGCTTAGGGACAGGGCAGGACACTGAAGCTTTCTTT.

This chain joins TRBV7-6 and TRBJ2-7, with 7 bases fitting TRBD1. The CDR3 extends over 15 amino acids. With 5 bases clipped from V and 2 bases from J, the junction kept 9 bases outside the gene matches. Germline loops: CDR1 SGHVS, CDR2 FNYEAQ. This chain's CDR3 is CASSAPGQSAYEQYF. As DNA, the CDR3 is TGTGCCAGCAGCGCGCCGGGACAGTCGGCCTACGAGCAGTACTTC.

This clone was picked up a small number of times. The V and J genes are TRBV27 and TRBJ2-3; a weak D match, TRBD2 (5 bases). The CDR3 is 14 residues long. CDR1 and CDR2 from the germline V gene are MNHEY and SMNVEV (reference sequence). V was clipped by 7 bases and J by 0 bases, with 11 bases between them. The CDR3 is CASNLRTSTDTQYF. The CDR3 DNA is TGTGCCAGCAATCTACGGACTAGCACAGATACGCAGTATTTT.

The chain links TRBV5-4 to TRBJ2-3; D unclear. This CDR3 has 12 amino acids. Trimming left V 5 bases short and J 0 bases short, with 4 bases between. In germline, CDR1 is SGHNT, CDR2 YYREEE (reference sequence). The CDR3 here is CASSTSTDTQYF. The CDR3 DNA reads as TGTGCCAGCAGTACTAGCACAGATACGCAGTATTTT.

This chain links TRBV5-8 with TRBJ1-5; perhaps TRBD1 as D (6 bases). Trimming cost V 0 bases and J 11 bases, with 12 bases left between them. Germline V lookup: CDR1 SGHTS, CDR2 YDEGEE. The CDR3 is 13 amino acids. CDR3 loop: CASSLEGGVAQHF. Here the CDR3 DNA reads TGTGCCAGCAGCTTGGAAGGGGGGGTTGCCCAGCATTTT.

V and J are TRBV5-5 and TRBJ1-5; no definite D call. V was shortened by 2 bases and J by 6 bases, with 9 bases between the two germline ends. Per germline, CDR1 SGHKS and CDR2 YYEKEE (reference sequence). The CDR3 totals 13 residues. Here the CDR3 reads CASSFQSTQPQHF. Written as DNA, the CDR3 is TGTGCCAGCAGCTTCCAGTCCACTCAGCCCCAGCATTTT.

Points on this clone: The junction does not match germline at one end; this may be a read error. The rearrangement uses TRBV7-7 and TRBJ2-5; unclear D gene. The CDR3 sequence is 11 residues long. The germline CDR1 and CDR2 sequences are SSHAT and FNYEAQ (reference sequence). For the CDR3, the DNA is TGTGCCAGCAGCCTCCCAGTTTCCCATTACTTC. Protein: CASSLPVSHYF.